This T cell receptor (beta chain) emerged from a study of shared clonotypes between healthy human individuals. On the study more broadly: Those who served as donors were two women and three men between the ages of 18 and 49. General study findings and limits: Sequencing depth was expected to influence donor clonotype sharing. Incomplete sequencing of sorted subsets was indicated by rarefaction despite large depth.

In the study's own analysis: ImmunoSEQ output held junction-only sequences without quality scores, so filtering differed. Profiled with immunoSEQ multiplex PCR; TCRdb holds only in-frame clones, not every one. That table furnishes V, J and clone size, whereas the DNA furnished D and trimming. Among some 1 million clones listed, around 76% were seen once. This clone was observed many times. Its antigen is unknown. The J segment lost 1 base and the V segment lost 6 bases, leaving 12 bases of the junction unmatched. CDR1 is SGHRS and CDR2 is YFSETQ in the germline V gene. The CDR3 runs 16 residues. The V and J genes are TRBV5-1 and TRBJ1-1, with 7 nucleotides matching TRBD1. The sample taken for sequencing was memory CD4+ T cells sorted from blood. Stated subset: CD45RA-negative fraction. The receptor's source is a man aged 18 to 30 in good health. CDR3 region: CASKGGTAIRNTEAFF. The CDR3 DNA sequence: TGCGCCAGCAAAGGGGGGACAGCGATAAGGAACACTGAAGCTTTCTTT.